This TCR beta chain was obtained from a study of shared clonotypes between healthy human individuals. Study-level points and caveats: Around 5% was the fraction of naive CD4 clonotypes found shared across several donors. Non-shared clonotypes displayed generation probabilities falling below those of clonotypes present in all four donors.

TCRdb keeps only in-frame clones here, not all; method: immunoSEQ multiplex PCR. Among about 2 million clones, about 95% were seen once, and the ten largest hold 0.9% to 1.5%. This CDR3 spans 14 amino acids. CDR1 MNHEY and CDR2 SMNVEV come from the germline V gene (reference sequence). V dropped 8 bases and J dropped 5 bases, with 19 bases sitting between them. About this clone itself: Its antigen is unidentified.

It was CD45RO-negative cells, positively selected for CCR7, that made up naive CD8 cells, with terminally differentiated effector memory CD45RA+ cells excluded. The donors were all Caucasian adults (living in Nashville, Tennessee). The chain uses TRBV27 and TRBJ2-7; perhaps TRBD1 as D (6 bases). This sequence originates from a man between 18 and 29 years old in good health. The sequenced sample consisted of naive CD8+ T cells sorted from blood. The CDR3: CASGEGQGYNEQYF. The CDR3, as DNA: TGTGCCAGCGGAGAGGGCCAGGGGTACAACGAGCAGTACTTC.